This TCR beta chain was observed in a study of PD-L1 blockade in urothelial cancer. Overall study context: The patients' atezolizumab therapy, 1,200 mg intravenously every 3 weeks, started at some point between 2013 and 2014.

V lost 9 bases and J lost 14, with 18 bases in between. Germline V lookup: CDR1 SNHLY, CDR2 FYNNEI. The CDR3 extends over 11 amino acids. Clones were sequenced by immunoSEQ multiplex PCR, and TCRdb holds only the in-frame ones, with some missing. The sample contains 75,000 to 95,000 clones, around 85% of which appear only once. Time point noted: pretreatment peripheral blood. The chain employs TRBV2 and TRBJ2-3; D remains unclear. The input for sequencing was PBMCs, taken around atezolizumab (anti-PD-L1) treatment. This clonotype was sampled from a man aged 40-55 years with urothelial cancer. As DNA, the CDR3 is TGTGCCAGTGGTAGAGGCAGAGCCGGGTATTTT. Translating it yields CASGRGRAGYF.